This section outlines one TCR beta chain sequence together with its context. Its antigen is still unknown. In each case, RNA was isolated and then reverse transcribed into cDNA as the sequencing template. Generated by immunoSEQ multiplex PCR, the TCRdb table keeps only in-frame clones and is missing some. The sample contains about 64,000 clones, roughly 47% of which appear only once. The sample is drawn from a study of CD8+ T cells in alopecia areata. Findings of the study overall: Higher clonality than in normal scalp was seen in lesional scalp, especially alopecia totalis/universalis.

Germline lookup yields CDR1 GTSNPN and CDR2 SVGIG (reference sequence). The CDR3 is 11 residues long. Trimming took 3 bases from V and 10 from J, leaving 12 bases between them. The chain recombines TRBV30 with TRBJ1-1, with TRBD1 as a possible D gene (5 bases). This receptor was taken from a human donor with alopecia areata. Sequencing was performed on NKG2D-low CD8+ T cells sorted from blood. The CDR3 spells CAWSERGAAFF. The CDR3 DNA sequence: TGTGCCTGGAGCGAGAGGGGTGCAGCTTTCTTT.